This TCR beta chain is drawn from a study of blood T cell repertoires in COVID-19 (dated by TCRdb to the early 2020s). Looking at the study overall: The collaborator samples originated in the United States, Italy and Spain and spanned the acute and convalescent phases of COVID-19. Where HLA class I and class II types were available, the types were taken from metadata supplied by the sample provider, not from assay-based typing. The samples were drawn from two sources: the first 160 participants of the ongoing ImmuneRACE study, and approximately 1,300 subjects contributed by 6 global collaborators. The prospective study material was composed of cDNA or gDNA derived from T cells, B-cell-depleted T cells, or PBMCs. The dataset comprised deeply sampled blood TCRbeta repertoires from subjects exposed to, actively infected with, or recovered from COVID-19. The repertoires were released in a freely available public database intended as a resource for research on the immune response to SARS-CoV-2. The sample metadata nearly always contained a de-identified subject ID, COVID-19 status, age in years and sex. General study outcomes and caveats: Clinical and demographic metadata were provided uncurated, with the amount varying by source and participant.

One collaborating source in Seattle enrolled patients while the patients were actively infected and followed the patients over time throughout the course of disease. Each collaborating institution followed its own protocols to collect whole blood in K2EDTA tubes. For TCRbeta analysis, collaborator samples were shipped as frozen whole blood, as isolated PBMCs, or as DNA extracted from either sample type. This clone came up once. No cognate antigen has been identified for it. Base-call qualities are not available, and no considerably larger clone is one nucleotide away. As encoded in the germline V gene, CDR1 is SGHTA while CDR2 is FQGNSA. Spanning cysteine to phenylalanine, the CDR3 consists of 16 amino acids. Solely the CDR3 DNA is kept, with 48 bases framed from the first base. V ends up 5 bases short and J 4 bases short, with an unmatched junction base count of 8. The immunoSEQ Assay, a bias-controlled multiplex PCR, was used to amplify TCRbeta CDR3 regions from genomic DNA. The authors processed their data as follows. The number of nucleated cells in each sample was estimated by amplification of reference gene primers within the assay. To quantify the absolute abundance of each unique TCRbeta CDR3 rearrangement, sequence reads were collapsed and filtered. For each sample, productive Simpson clonality was calculated by taking the square root of Simpson's diversity index across productive rearrangements. TCRdb stores this immuneACCESS table with in-frame sequences only. Part of the clones is absent; in the studies checked, under half of the shortfall reflects unresolved V genes, and no reason is known for the rest. V, J and clone size were drawn from that table, and D and trimming were deduced from the DNA. In this sample the table shows 150,000 or so clones, about 90% of which occur a single time. About 4.8% of the sample comes from the top ten.

The chain joins TRBV7-2 to TRBJ1-1, with 12 bases in between that match TRBD1. Sequenced input: peripheral blood. The receptor's source is a man aged 25 to 40 with COVID-19, enrolled during active disease. At the DNA level, the sequence is TGTGCCAGCAGCCCGGGACAGGGGGCGGGGGGCACTGAAGCTTTCTTT. It translates as CASSPGQGAGGTEAFF.